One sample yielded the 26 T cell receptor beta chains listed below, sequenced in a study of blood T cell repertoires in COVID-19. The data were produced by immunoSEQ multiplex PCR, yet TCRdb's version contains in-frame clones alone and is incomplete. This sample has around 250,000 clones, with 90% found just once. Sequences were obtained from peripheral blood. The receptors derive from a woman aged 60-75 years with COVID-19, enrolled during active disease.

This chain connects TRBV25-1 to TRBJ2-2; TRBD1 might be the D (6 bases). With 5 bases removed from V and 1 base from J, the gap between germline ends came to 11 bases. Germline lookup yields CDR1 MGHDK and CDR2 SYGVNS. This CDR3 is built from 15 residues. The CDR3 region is CASSPGQLNTGELFF. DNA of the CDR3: TGTGCCAGCAGTCCCGGACAGTTGAACACCGGGGAGCTGTTTTTT. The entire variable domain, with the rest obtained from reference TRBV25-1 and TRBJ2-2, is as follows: EADIYQTPRYLVIGTGKKITLECSQTMGHDKMYWYQQDPGMELHLIHYSYGVNSTEKGDLSSESTVSRIRTEHFPLTLESARPSHTSQYLCASSPGQLNTGELFFGEGSRLTVL.

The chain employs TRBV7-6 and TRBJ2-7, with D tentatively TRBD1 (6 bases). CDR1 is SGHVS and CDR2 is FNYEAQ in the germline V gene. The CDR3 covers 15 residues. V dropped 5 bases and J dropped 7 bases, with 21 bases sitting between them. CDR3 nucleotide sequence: TGTGCCAGCAGCGCCACCCGGGACACCCCCTGGGAGCAGTACTTC. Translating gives CASSATRDTPWEQYF.

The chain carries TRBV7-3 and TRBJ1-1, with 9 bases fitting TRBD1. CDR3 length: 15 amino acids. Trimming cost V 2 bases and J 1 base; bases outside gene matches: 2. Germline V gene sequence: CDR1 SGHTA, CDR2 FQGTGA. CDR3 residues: CASSLSQGANTEAFF. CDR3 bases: TGTGCCAGCAGCTTATCACAGGGGGCGAACACTGAAGCTTTCTTT.

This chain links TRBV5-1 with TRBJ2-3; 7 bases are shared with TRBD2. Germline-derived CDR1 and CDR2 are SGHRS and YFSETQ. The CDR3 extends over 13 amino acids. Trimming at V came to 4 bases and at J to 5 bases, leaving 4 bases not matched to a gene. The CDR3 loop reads CASSAGGGDTQYF. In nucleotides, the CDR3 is TGCGCCAGCAGCGCTGGGGGGGGAGATACGCAGTATTTT.

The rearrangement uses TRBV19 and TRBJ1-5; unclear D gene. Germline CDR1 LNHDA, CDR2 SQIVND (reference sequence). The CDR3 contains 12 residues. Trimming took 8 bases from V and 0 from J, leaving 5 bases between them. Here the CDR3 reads CASRVSNQPQHF. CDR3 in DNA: TGTGCCAGTCGCGTTAGCAATCAGCCCCAGCATTTT.

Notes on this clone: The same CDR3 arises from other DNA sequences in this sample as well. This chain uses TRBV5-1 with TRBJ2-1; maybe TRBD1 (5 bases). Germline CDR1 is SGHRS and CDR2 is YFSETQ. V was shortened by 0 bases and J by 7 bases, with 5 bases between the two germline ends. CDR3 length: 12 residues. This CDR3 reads CASSLAGNEQFF. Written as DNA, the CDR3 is TGCGCCAGCAGCTTGGCAGGGAATGAGCAGTTCTTC.

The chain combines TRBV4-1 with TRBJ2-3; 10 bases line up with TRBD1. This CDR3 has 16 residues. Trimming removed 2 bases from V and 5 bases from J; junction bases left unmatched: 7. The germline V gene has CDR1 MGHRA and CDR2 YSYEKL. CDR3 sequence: CASSQKTGGIGDTQYF. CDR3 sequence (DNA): TGCGCCAGCAGCCAAAAGACAGGGGGCATCGGAGATACGCAGTATTTT.

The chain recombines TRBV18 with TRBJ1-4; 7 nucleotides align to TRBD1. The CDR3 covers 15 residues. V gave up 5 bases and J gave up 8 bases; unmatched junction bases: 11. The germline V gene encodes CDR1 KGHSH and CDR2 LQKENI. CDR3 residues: CASSALQGDGEKLFF. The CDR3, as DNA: TGTGCCAGCTCAGCCCTTCAGGGGGATGGGGAAAAACTGTTTTTT.

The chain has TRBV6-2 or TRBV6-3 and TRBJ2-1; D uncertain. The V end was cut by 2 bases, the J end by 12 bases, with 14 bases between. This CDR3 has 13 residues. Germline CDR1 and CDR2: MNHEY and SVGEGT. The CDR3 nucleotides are TGTGCCAGCAGTTACGATGACACAAAAGGGCAGTTCTTC. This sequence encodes CASSYDDTKGQFF.

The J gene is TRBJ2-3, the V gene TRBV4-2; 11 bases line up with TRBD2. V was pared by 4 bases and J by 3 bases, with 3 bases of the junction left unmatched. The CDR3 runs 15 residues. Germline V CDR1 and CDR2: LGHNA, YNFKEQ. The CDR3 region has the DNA TGTGCCAGCAGCCCAATAGCGGGGGGGACAGATACGCAGTATTTT. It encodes CASSPIAGGTDTQYF.

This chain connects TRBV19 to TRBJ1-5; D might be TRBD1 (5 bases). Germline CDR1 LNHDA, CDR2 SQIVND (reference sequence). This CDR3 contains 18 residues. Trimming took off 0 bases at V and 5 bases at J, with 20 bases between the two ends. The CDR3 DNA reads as TGTGCCAGTAGTATAGATCTAGATGCGGGGTGGGGGTATCAGCCCCAGCATTTT. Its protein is CASSIDLDAGWGYQPQHF. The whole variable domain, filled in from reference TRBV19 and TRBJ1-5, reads DGGITQSPKYLFRKEGQNVTLSCEQNLNHDAMYWYRQDPGQGLRLIYYSQIVNDFQKGDIAEGYSVSREKKESFPLTVTSAQKNPTAFYLCASSIDLDAGWGYQPQHFGDGTRLSIL.

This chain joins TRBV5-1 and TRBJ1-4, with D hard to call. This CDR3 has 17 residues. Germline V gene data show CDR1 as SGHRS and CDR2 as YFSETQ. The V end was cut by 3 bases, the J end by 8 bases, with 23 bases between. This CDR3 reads CASSSQPRTDGIEKLFF. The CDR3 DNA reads TGCGCCAGCAGCTCCCAACCCCGGACGGACGGGATAGAAAAACTGTTTTTT. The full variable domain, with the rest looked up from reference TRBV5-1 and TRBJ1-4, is KAGVTQTPRYLIKTRGQQVTLSCSPISGHRSVSWYQQTPGQGLQFLFEYFSETQRNKGNFPGRFSGRQFSNSRSEMNVSTLELGDSALYLCASSSQPRTDGIEKLFFGSGTQLSVL.

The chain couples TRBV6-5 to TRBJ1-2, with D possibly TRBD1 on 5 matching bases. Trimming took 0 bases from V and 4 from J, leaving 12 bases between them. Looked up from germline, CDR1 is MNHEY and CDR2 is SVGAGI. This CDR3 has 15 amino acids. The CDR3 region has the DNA TGTGCCAGCAGTTACTCTTTAAGGGGTTTCTATGGCTACACCTTC. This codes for CASSYSLRGFYGYTF.

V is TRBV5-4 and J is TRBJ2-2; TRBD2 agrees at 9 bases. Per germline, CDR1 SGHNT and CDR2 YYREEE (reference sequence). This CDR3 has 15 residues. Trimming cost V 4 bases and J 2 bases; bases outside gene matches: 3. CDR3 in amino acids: CASSVAGVNTGELFF. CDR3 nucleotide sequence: TGTGCCAGCAGCGTAGCGGGGGTAAACACCGGGGAGCTGTTTTTT.

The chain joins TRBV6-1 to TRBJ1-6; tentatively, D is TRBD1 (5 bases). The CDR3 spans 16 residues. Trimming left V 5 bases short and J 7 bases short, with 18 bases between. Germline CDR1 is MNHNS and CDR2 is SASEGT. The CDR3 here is CASSQGVRSANSPLHF. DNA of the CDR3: TGTGCCAGCAGTCAAGGGGTCAGGTCAGCCAATTCACCCCTCCACTTT.

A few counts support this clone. The CDR3: CAISTGEKLFF. The CDR3 bases are TGTGCCATCAGTACGGGTGAAAAACTGTTTTTT. The chain is built from TRBV10-3 and TRBJ1-4; no firm D call. Trimming stripped 5 bases from V and 7 bases from J, with 5 bases between. CDR1 is ENHRY, CDR2 SYGVKD, per germline. This CDR3 has 11 residues.

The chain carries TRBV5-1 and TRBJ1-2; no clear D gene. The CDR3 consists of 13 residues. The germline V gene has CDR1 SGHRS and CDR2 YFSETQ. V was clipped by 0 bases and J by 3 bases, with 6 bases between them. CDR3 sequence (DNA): TGCGCCAGCAGCTTGGTGGCAGACTATGGCTACACCTTC. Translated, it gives CASSLVADYGYTF.

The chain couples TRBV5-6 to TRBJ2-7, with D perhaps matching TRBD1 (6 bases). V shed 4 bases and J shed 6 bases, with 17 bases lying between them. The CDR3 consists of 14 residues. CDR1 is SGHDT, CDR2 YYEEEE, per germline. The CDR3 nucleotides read TGTGCCAGCAGCAGGTCAGGGGAATTCCGCGAGCAGTACTTC. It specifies CASSRSGEFREQYF.

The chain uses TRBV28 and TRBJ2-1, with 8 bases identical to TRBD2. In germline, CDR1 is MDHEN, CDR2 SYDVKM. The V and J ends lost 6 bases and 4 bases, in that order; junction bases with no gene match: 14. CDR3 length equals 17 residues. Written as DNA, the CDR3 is TGTGCCAGCAGCCAAGATATGCGGGGGGAAAGATACAATGAGCAGTTCTTC. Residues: CASSQDMRGERYNEQFF. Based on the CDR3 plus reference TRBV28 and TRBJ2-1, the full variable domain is DVKVTQSSRYLVKRTGEKVFLECVQDMDHENMFWYRQDPGLGLRLIYFSYDVKMKEKGDIPEGYSVSREKKERFSLILESASTNQTSMYLCASSQDMRGERYNEQFFGPGTRLTVL.

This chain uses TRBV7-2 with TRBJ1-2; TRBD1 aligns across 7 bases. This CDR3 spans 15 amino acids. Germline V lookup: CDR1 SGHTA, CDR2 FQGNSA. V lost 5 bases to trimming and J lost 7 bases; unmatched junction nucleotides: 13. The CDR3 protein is CASSPGLEGARGYTF. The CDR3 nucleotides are TGTGCCAGCAGCCCCGGTTTAGAGGGGGCGCGTGGCTACACCTTC.

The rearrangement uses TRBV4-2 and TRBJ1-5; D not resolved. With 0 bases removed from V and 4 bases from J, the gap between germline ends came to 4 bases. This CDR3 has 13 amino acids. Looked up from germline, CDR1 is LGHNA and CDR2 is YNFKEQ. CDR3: CASSQDENQPQHF. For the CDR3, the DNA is TGTGCCAGCAGCCAAGATGAGAATCAGCCCCAGCATTTT.

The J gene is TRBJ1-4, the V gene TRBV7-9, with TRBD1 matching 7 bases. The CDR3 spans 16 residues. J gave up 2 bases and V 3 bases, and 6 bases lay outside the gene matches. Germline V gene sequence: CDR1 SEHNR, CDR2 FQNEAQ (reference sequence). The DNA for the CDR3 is TGTGCCAGCAGCTTGCTGCTACAGGGGACTAATGAAAAACTGTTTTTT. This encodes CASSLLLQGTNEKLFF. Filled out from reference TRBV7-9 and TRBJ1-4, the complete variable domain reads DTGVSQNPRHKITKRGQNVTFRCDPISEHNRLYWYRQTLGQGPEFLTYFQNEAQLEKSRLLSDRFSAERPKGSFSTLEIQRTEQGDSAMYLCASSLLLQGTNEKLFFGSGTQLSVL.

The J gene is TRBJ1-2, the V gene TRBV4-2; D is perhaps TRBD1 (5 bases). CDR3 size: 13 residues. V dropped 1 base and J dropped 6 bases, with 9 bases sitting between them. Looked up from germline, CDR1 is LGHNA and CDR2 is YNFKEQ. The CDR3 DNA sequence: TGTGCCAGCAGCCAAGCCGACAGTAATGGCTACACCTTC. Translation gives CASSQADSNGYTF.

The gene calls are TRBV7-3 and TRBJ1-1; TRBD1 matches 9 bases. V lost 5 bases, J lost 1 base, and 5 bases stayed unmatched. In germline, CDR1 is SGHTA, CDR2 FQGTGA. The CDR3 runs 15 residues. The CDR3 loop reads CASSPGTGRNTEAFF. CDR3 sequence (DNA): TGTGCCAGCAGCCCCGGGACAGGGAGGAACACTGAAGCTTTCTTT.

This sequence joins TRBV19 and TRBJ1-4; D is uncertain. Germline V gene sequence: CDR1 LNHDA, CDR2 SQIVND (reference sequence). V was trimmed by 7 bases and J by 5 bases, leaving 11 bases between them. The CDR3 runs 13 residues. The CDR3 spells CASKGGLNEKLFF. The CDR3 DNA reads TGTGCCAGTAAAGGAGGGTTAAATGAAAAACTGTTTTTT.

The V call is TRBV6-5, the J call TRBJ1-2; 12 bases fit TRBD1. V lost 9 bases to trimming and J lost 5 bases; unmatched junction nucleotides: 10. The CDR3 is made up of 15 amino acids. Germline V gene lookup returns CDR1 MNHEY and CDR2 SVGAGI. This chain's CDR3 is CASTLGQGAWYGYTF. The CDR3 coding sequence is TGTGCCAGTACCCTGGGACAGGGGGCTTGGTATGGCTACACCTTC.